The present T cell receptor (beta chain) was sequenced within a study of CD8 T cells in ankylosing spondylitis. This CDR3 contains 16 residues. Trimming shortened V by 2 bases and J by 0 bases, and 11 bases separated the two germline ends. Germline lookup yields CDR1 SGHVS and CDR2 FQNEAQ. Study observations and caveats: In ankylosing spondylitis patients, matched synovial fluid reportedly showed significant enrichment of disease-linked clones.

Quantitative 5'-RACE with molecular barcodes produced the TCR beta libraries. From the 5' RACE reads, TCRdb called clonotypes with MiXCR, one entry per CDR3 protein. The sample includes approximately 46,000 distinct CDR3 sequences, 9.5% to 11% of them seen just once. There are a few counts of this clonotype. The antigen is unknown. The TCR was taken from a male donor with ankylosing spondylitis or in good health (not recorded which). This chain joins TRBV7-8 and TRBJ2-1; D is perhaps TRBD2 (5 bases). Material: blood, either unsorted or a sorted T cell fraction (not recorded which). The CDR3 region is CASSLYGESSYNEQFF. The CDR3, as DNA: TGTGCCAGCAGCTTATATGGGGAGAGCTCCTACAATGAGCAGTTCTTC.